This TCR beta chain came from a study of T-cell reconstitution after alpha-beta-depleted transplantation in children. A few counts support this clonotype. Its antigen is still unknown. Study-level points and caveats: When one year had passed after transplant, most T-cell counts and diversity came from newly produced T cells. It was surviving recipient T cells and thymic progenitors that gave some patients high TCRbeta diversity at day 60. About two months after transplant, alpha-beta T cells reportedly came from several hundred expanded graft clones.

The TCRbeta library incorporated unique molecular identifiers. TCRdb recomputed calls from the PCR reads with MiXCR, one row per CDR3 protein. The table has around 490,000 distinct CDR3 sequences, approximately 10% seen once. Sequencing used PBMCs, mostly from graft donor cells, obtained 180 days after TCRalphabeta/CD19-depleted stem cell transplant. The TCR comes from a female patient aged 2-15 years who had a stem cell transplant for aplastic anemia, so the T cells may come from the graft donor.

The CDR3 loop reads CSVGKGAETQYF. CDR3 DNA: TGCAGCGTTGGTAAGGGGGCTGAGACCCAGTACTTC. V usage is TRBV29-1 and J usage is TRBJ2-5; 7 bases line up with TRBD1. The germline CDR1 and CDR2 sequences are SQVTM and ANQGSEA. V shed 4 bases and J 5 bases; nucleotides not matched to a gene: 4. There are 12 residues in the CDR3. The full variable domain, its missing parts supplied by reference TRBV29-1 and TRBJ2-5, is SAVISQKPSRDICQRGTSLTIQCQVDSQVTMMFWYRQQPGQSLTLIATANQGSEATYESGFVIDKFPISRPNLTFSTLTVSNMSPEDSSIYLCSVGKGAETQYFGPGTRLLVL.